This T cell receptor beta chain was recovered during a study of sequential checkpoint blockade in melanoma. Looking at the study overall: Maintenance nivolumab came after either treatment sequence. TCRβ was sequenced from DNA of 91 pretreatment tumors. Matched biopsies came pretreatment and at week 13 for about 24 patients. Overall study results and limits: In arm A, pretreatment tumor clonality was associated with response.

Treatment in this sample: randomized to nivolumab then ipilimumab (arm A) or the reverse (arm B). Only a few counts were recorded for this clone. No antigen is known for it. The protocol was immunoSEQ multiplex PCR, while the TCRdb copy is restricted to in-frame clones and leaves out a portion. The data hold more than 5,000 clones, with 20% observed a single time. V lost 10 bases, J lost 1 base, and 16 bases lay in between. This CDR3 has 14 amino acids. From germline, CDR1 is MNHGY and CDR2 SAAAGT. The chain joins TRBV6-8 to TRBJ1-1; D might be TRBD1 (6 bases). The source material was tumor tissue (inferred from file names), sampled from a patient given nivolumab and ipilimumab in sequence. This clonotype was obtained from a human donor with melanoma. In nucleotides, the CDR3 is TGTGCCATCAAAATGGACAGTACGAACACTGAAGCTTTCTTT. Protein: CAIKMDSTNTEAFF.